The present T cell receptor beta chain was sequenced within a study of blood T cells in healthy people across ages. Findings of the study overall: As naive T cell percentage varied, TCR beta diversity correlated strongly with it.

This clonotype was found a few times. Antigen: not known. Isolation recovered at least 6 million PBMCs from every sample. A J-beta primer mix and a sample-barcoded 5' primer were used in a second PCR of roughly 7 to 12 cycles. The template-switch adaptor was a 5' adaptor with 12 random nucleotides. It tagged each cDNA molecule. Paired-end reads containing CDR3 totaled no fewer than 2.5 million for each sample. A single record per CDR3 protein comes from TCRdb applying MiXCR to the 5' RACE reads. The repertoire holds about 970,000 distinct CDR3 sequences, with around 54% as singletons. V dropped 5 bases and J dropped 8 bases, with 28 bases sitting between them. The CDR3 totals 18 residues. The V gene's germline CDR1 is SEHNR and CDR2 FQNEAQ (reference sequence).

This receptor was obtained from a woman in her sixties in good health. The chain carries TRBV7-9 and TRBJ2-4; D unclear. Sequencing was carried out using blood. The CDR3 spells CASSVPVHARSTTDIQYF. The CDR3 DNA follows: TGTGCCAGCAGCGTCCCGGTACACGCGCGGTCTACGACCGACATTCAGTACTTC.